The 3 T cell receptor beta chains presented below share a single source sample, sequenced in a study of vaccination and CD4 T cells after COVID-19. Treatment denoted: roughly 10-day PBMC culture with coronavirus spike peptide pools or control peptides (ViraFEST assay). Their antigen targets remain unknown. Oncomine TCR Beta short-read sequencing was applied to DNA from cultured CD4+ T cells. Via MiXCR, TCRdb re-called the PCR reads, giving one row per CDR3 protein. In the table there are about 7,400 distinct CDR3 sequences, 70% to 75% of which are singletons. Material: CD4+ T cells from blood, cultured in vitro. These receptors all come from a human donor who had recovered from COVID-19.

V and J are TRBV10-3 and TRBJ2-5; D unresolved. Germline V lookup: CDR1 ENHRY, CDR2 SYGVKD. Trimming took off 6 bases at V and 4 bases at J, with 12 bases between the two ends. CDR3 length: 13 residues. CDR3 region: CAISRQDGETQYF. CDR3 nucleotides: TGTGCCATCAGCAGACAAGACGGAGAGACCCAGTACTTC.

The V and J genes are TRBV7-2 and TRBJ1-5, with D perhaps matching TRBD1 (5 bases). Trimming left V 2 bases short and J 0 bases short, with 8 bases between. CDR1 is SGHTA and CDR2 is FQGNSA in the germline V gene. This CDR3 has 15 amino acids. As DNA, the CDR3 is TGTGCCAGCAGCTTACAGGGCTATAGCAATCAGCCCCAGCATTTT. This gives the protein CASSLQGYSNQPQHF.

V gene TRBV29-1 combines with J gene TRBJ2-2; 14 nucleotides line up with TRBD2. CDR3 length: 15 amino acids. V lost 7 bases and J lost 6; bases outside the gene matches: 7. Germline V gives CDR1 SQVTM, CDR2 ANQGSEA. CDR3 sequence: CSARLAGGPAGELFF. Written as DNA, the CDR3 is TGCAGCGCCCGACTAGCGGGAGGGCCTGCCGGGGAGCTGTTTTTT.